Presented here are 15 T cell receptor beta chains from one specimen sequenced in a study of regulatory T cells in long-lasting Graves disease. Assembly of TCR beta libraries relied on iRepertoire HTBI primers together with Arm-PCR of CDR3 regions. TCRdb passed the multiplex PCR reads through MiXCR, listing each CDR3 protein once. The table lists 400,000 to 450,000 distinct CDR3 sequences, approximately 16% of them singletons. As for time point: newly diagnosed GD, antithyroid drugs for less than 3 months. RNA extracted from PBMCs served as the sequencing template. These data were also reused for a study on T cells in Graves' hyperthyroidism and ophthalmopathy.

The sample in question was peripheral blood mononuclear cells (PBMCs), obtained at new diagnosis, from a patient treated with antithyroid drugs. These receptors originate from a woman younger than 45 with Graves disease.

This clonotype was picked up many times. CDR3 amino acids: CSVVATDTQYF. The CDR3 DNA reads TGCAGCGTTGTGGCTACAGATACGCAGTATTTT. The chain carries TRBV29-1 and TRBJ2-3; D is unresolved. The CDR3 contains 11 residues. The germline gives CDR1 SQVTM, CDR2 ANQGSEA. The ends were cut back, 4 bases at V and 3 bases at J, with 5 bases in the middle.

This chain joins TRBV29-1 and TRBJ2-1; 9 nucleotides line up with TRBD2. The trim removed 4 bases at V and 3 bases at J, leaving 10 bases unmatched. Germline lookup yields CDR1 SQVTM and CDR2 ANQGSEA. This CDR3 contains 16 residues. The CDR3 is CSVVIHSGRIYNEQFF. CDR3 coding DNA: TGCAGCGTTGTGATTCATAGCGGGAGAATCTACAATGAGCAGTTCTTC.

This clonotype has at least ten counts. This chain uses TRBV5-1 with TRBJ2-1; 9 bases align to TRBD2. V lost 3 bases to trimming and J lost 10 bases; unmatched junction nucleotides: 5. Germline CDR1 SGHRS, CDR2 YFSETQ. The CDR3 is 13 amino acids. The CDR3 nucleotides read TGCGCCAGCAGCTCATTAGCGGGAGAGGAGCAGTTCTTC. Its translation is CASSSLAGEEQFF.

The CDR3, as DNA: TGTGCCAGTAGTATTCCGGCTAGCGGTCGGGATGAGCAGTTCTTC. Amino acid sequence: CASSIPASGRDEQFF. This chain connects TRBV19 to TRBJ2-1; 7 nucleotides match TRBD2. Trimming cost V 3 bases and J 8 bases; bases outside gene matches: 10. Looked up from germline, CDR1 is LNHDA and CDR2 is SQIVND (reference sequence). The CDR3 sequence is 15 residues long.

Details on this clonotype: It may be a read error: a sequence one base away is much more abundant. The rearrangement joins TRBV15 to TRBJ1-5; no reliable D call. The CDR3 totals 14 residues. CDR1 is LNHNV and CDR2 is YYDKDF in the germline V gene (reference sequence). The CDR3 spells CATSRGTSNQPRHF. For the CDR3, the DNA is TGTGCCACCAGCCGAGGTACTAGCAATCAGCCCCGGCATTTT. The variable domain in full, completed from reference TRBV15 and TRBJ1-5, reads DAMVIQNPRYQVTQFGKPVTLSCSQTLNHNVMYWYQQKSSQAPKLLFHYYDKDFNNEADTPDNFQSRRPNTSFCFLDIRSPGLGDTAMYLCATSRGTSNQPRHFGDGTRLSIL.

This clonotype was seen at least ten times. The chain has TRBV7-8 and TRBJ1-2; TRBD1 aligns across 7 bases. The length of the CDR3 is 15 residues. The germline V gene encodes CDR1 SGHVS and CDR2 FQNEAQ. J lost 6 bases, V lost 0 bases, and 7 bases had no gene match. CDR3 protein: CASSLATKGADGYTF. In DNA form, the CDR3 reads TGTGCCAGCAGCTTAGCGACGAAGGGGGCTGATGGCTACACCTTC.

V gene TRBV9 combines with J gene TRBJ1-1; D unclear. The V gene lost 6 bases and the J gene lost 0 bases, with 9 bases spanning the gap. Germline V gene data show CDR1 as SGDLS and CDR2 as YYNGEE. This CDR3 is built from 13 residues. CDR3 nucleotides: TGTGCCAGCACAGCGGGTTTGAACACTGAAGCTTTCTTT. It encodes CASTAGLNTEAFF.

The table lists this clonotype with many counts. J is TRBJ1-2 and V is TRBV7-8, with D possibly being TRBD1 (5 bases). Per germline, CDR1 SGHVS and CDR2 FQNEAQ. This CDR3 has 12 residues. V was clipped by 0 bases and J by 8 bases, with 7 bases between them. In DNA, the CDR3 is TGTGCCAGCAGCTTAGCAGGGGAAGGCTACACCTTC. This encodes CASSLAGEGYTF.

This clonotype was seen a handful of times. This sequence joins TRBV6-5 and TRBJ2-5; 8 bases are a match to TRBD2. This CDR3 is built from 17 residues. CDR1 is MNHEY and CDR2 is SVGAGI in the germline V gene. After removal of 3 bases from V and 3 bases from J, the junction contained 12 bases not matched to a gene. In DNA, the CDR3 is TGTGCCAGCAGTTATCCGAGCTCGGGTAGCGGGGAAGAGACCCAGTACTTC. Protein product: CASSYPSSGSGEETQYF.

A remark on this clonotype: This is likely an artifact of a read error, given a far larger clone one base away. The CDR3 protein is CAGSHETLTTYEQYF. The CDR3 DNA reads TGTGCCGGCAGCCATGAAACGCTTACGACCTACGAGCAGTACTTC. This chain joins TRBV7-9 and TRBJ2-7; no clear D gene. This CDR3 is 15 amino acids long. The germline V gene encodes CDR1 SEHNR and CDR2 FQNEAQ (reference sequence).

This clonotype has just a few counts. This chain joins TRBV7-8 and TRBJ2-7, with unresolved D. Trimming pared 8 bases from V and 3 bases from J, leaving 5 bases between. The CDR3 loop spans 10 amino acids. CDR1 is SGHVS, CDR2 FQNEAQ, per germline. The CDR3 sequence: CASGSYEQYF. The CDR3 coding sequence is TGTGCCAGCGGAAGCTACGAGCAGTACTTC.

This clonotype was detected many times. CDR3: CAWSRGGSGETQYF. CDR3 coding DNA: TGTGCCTGGAGTCGTGGCGGGAGCGGGGAGACCCAGTACTTC. The chain combines TRBV30 with TRBJ2-5; 7 nucleotides agree with TRBD2. The CDR3 is made up of 14 amino acids. Germline V gene data show CDR1 as GTSNPN and CDR2 as SVGIG (reference sequence). V was clipped by 2 bases and J by 5 bases; unmatched bases: 8.

This clonotype occurred many times. The V and J genes are TRBV24-1 and TRBJ2-5; D is unclear. This CDR3 is built from 14 residues. V lost 0 bases and J 5 bases, leaving 9 bases between the germline ends. From germline, CDR1 is KGHDR and CDR2 SFDVKD. DNA of the CDR3: TGTGCCACCAGTGATTTGCAGGAAGTGGAGACCCAGTACTTC. Protein product: CATSDLQEVETQYF.

This chain joins TRBV5-1 and TRBJ2-5, with D possibly TRBD1 on 5 matching bases. Trimming shortened V by 0 bases and J by 2 bases, and 11 bases separated the two germline ends. CDR3 length: 15 residues. Germline V gene lookup returns CDR1 SGHRS and CDR2 YFSETQ. CDR3 nucleotides: TGCGCCAGCAGCTTGGGCCGACAGCCGCAAGAGACCCAGTACTTC. Its translation: CASSLGRQPQETQYF.

The rearrangement uses TRBV9 and TRBJ1-6, with TRBD1 identical over 7 bases. The germline CDR1 and CDR2 sequences are SGDLS and YYNGEE. V lost 0 bases to trimming and J lost 4 bases; unmatched junction nucleotides: 7. This CDR3 has 17 amino acids. The CDR3 region has the DNA TGTGCCAGCAGCGTAGCACCCTACAGGGGATATAATTCACCCCTCCACTTT. Translation: CASSVAPYRGYNSPLHF.